These 14 T cell receptor beta chains were sequenced from one sample in a study of beta chain features in type 1 diabetes. Expressed TCRB transcripts got sequenced, as all isolated RNA was reverse transcribed. Produced via immunoSEQ multiplex PCR; TCRdb's table is partial and in-frame only. The sample lists roughly 40,000 clones; roughly 64% were seen once. Sequencing was performed on Tregs from blood. These receptors were taken from a woman in her twenties or thirties in good health.

The chain combines TRBV2 with TRBJ2-7, with 9 bases identical to TRBD2. The V segment lost 5 bases and the J segment 1 base; nucleotides outside the gene matches: 3. This CDR3 region has 14 residues. Looked up from germline, CDR1 is SNHLY and CDR2 is FYNNEI. DNA for the CDR3: TGTGCCAGCAGTCGGACTAGCGAGTCCTACGAGCAGTACTTC. Protein: CASSRTSESYEQYF.

There are a few counts of this clone. V is TRBV7-9 and J is TRBJ2-7; 7 bases map to TRBD2. This CDR3 is 14 amino acids long. J lost 3 bases, V lost 5 bases, and 7 bases had no gene match. Germline CDR1 is SEHNR and CDR2 is FQNEAQ (reference sequence). The CDR3 here is CASSPPSGSYEQYF. CDR3 coding DNA: TGTGCCAGCAGCCCACCTAGCGGAAGCTACGAGCAGTACTTC.

The gene calls are TRBV7-2 and TRBJ2-5; D not resolved. Germline V gene lookup returns CDR1 SGHTA and CDR2 FQGNSA. Trimming cost V 1 base and J 1 base, with 7 bases left between them. The CDR3 is 14 residues long. CDR3 DNA sequence: TGTGCCAGCAGCTTAGGTGTTATCCAAGAGACCCAGTACTTC. Its translation is CASSLGVIQETQYF.

This chain uses TRBV18 with TRBJ2-1; 7 bases match TRBD1. The junction had 3 bases not matched to a gene; V was cut back by 2 bases and J by 5 bases. Germline loops: CDR1 KGHSH, CDR2 LQKENI. The CDR3 runs to 14 residues. The CDR3 reads CASSPRTGDNEQFF. CDR3 bases: TGTGCCAGCTCACCAAGGACAGGAGACAATGAGCAGTTCTTC.

This clone was seen more than once but under ten times. The chain uses TRBV28 and TRBJ2-1, with D tentatively TRBD1 (5 bases). Germline V CDR1 and CDR2: MDHEN, SYDVKM. The CDR3 consists of 12 residues. The V gene lost 6 bases and the J gene lost 10 bases, with 13 bases spanning the gap. CDR3 residues: CASRKQELEQFF. DNA of the CDR3: TGTGCCAGCAGGAAACAGGAACTAGAGCAGTTCTTC.

The chain has TRBV6-5 and TRBJ2-7; the match to TRBD1 covers 7 bases. Trimming at V came to 7 bases and at J to 4 bases, leaving 10 bases not matched to a gene. The CDR3 totals 14 residues. Germline CDR1 and CDR2: MNHEY and SVGAGI. CDR3 DNA: TGTGCCAGCACCAAGACAGGGAAGCGGTACGAGCAGTACTTC. It codes for CASTKTGKRYEQYF.

This clone appeared a few times. The V call is TRBV19, the J call TRBJ2-2, with 8 bases aligning to TRBD1. Germline values: CDR1 LNHDA, CDR2 SQIVND (reference sequence). The CDR3 length is 15 residues. With V trimmed by 4 bases and J by 5 bases, 6 bases remained unmatched. The CDR3 DNA is TGTGCCAGTAGTAAGGAAACAGGGGGGACCGGGGAGCTGTTTTTT. This translates into CASSKETGGTGELFF. The full variable domain, in which reference TRBV19 and TRBJ2-2 provide the parts outside the CDR3, is DGGITQSPKYLFRKEGQNVTLSCEQNLNHDAMYWYRQDPGQGLRLIYYSQIVNDFQKGDIAEGYSVSREKKESFPLTVTSAQKNPTAFYLCASSKETGGTGELFFGEGSRLTVL.

The rearrangement links TRBV29-1 to TRBJ2-5; no definite D call. The closer fit of TRBJ2-7 to the DNA end suggests the J call may be wrong. There are 12 residues in the CDR3. Germline V gives CDR1 SQVTM, CDR2 ANQGSEA. The CDR3 here is CSVRDTSYEQYF. The CDR3 coding sequence is TGCAGCGTTCGAGACACCTCCTACGAGCAGTACTTC.

This chain connects TRBV7-9 to TRBJ2-7, with unresolved D. V dropped 0 bases and J dropped 4 bases, with 4 bases sitting between them. This CDR3 is built from 12 residues. In germline, CDR1 is SEHNR, CDR2 FQNEAQ (reference sequence). CDR3 sequence (DNA): TGTGCCAGCAGCTTAGCAGCTTACGAGCAGTACTTC. Translated: CASSLAAYEQYF.

This clone came up once. V and J are TRBV23-1 and TRBJ2-5; the D is unclear. TRBV23-1 has ORF status, its function being uncertain. V lost 10 bases to trimming and J lost 3 bases, with 15 bases between them. The CDR3 spans 13 residues. The CDR3 DNA follows: TGCGCCACGCGGTATAAACCAAAAGAGACCCAGTACTTC. Its protein is CATRYKPKETQYF.

V is TRBV7-9 and J is TRBJ2-1; D may be TRBD1 (5 bases). Germline V gene data show CDR1 as SEHNR and CDR2 as FQNEAQ (reference sequence). The length of the CDR3 is 15 residues. Trimming took off 7 bases at V and 0 bases at J, with 13 bases between the two ends. The CDR3 region has the DNA TGTGCCAGCAATCTAGGGGCCCTCTCCTACAATGAGCAGTTCTTC. This encodes CASNLGALSYNEQFF.

V gene TRBV29-1 combines with J gene TRBJ1-1, with unresolved D. Between the trimmed V and J ends, which lost 7 bases and 1 base, there was a span of 19 bases. The germline gives CDR1 SQVTM, CDR2 ANQGSEA. The CDR3 sequence is 15 residues long. This chain's CDR3 is CSAPSGGYSNTEAFF. CDR3 sequence (DNA): TGCAGCGCCCCCTCGGGAGGGTATTCGAACACTGAAGCTTTCTTT.

The chain combines TRBV7-8 with TRBJ1-2; D gene ambiguous. The V end lost 3 bases, the J end lost 3 bases, and 8 bases lay between the germline ends. This CDR3 comprises 13 residues. CDR1 and CDR2 from the germline V gene are SGHVS and FQNEAQ. The CDR3 DNA reads as TGTGCCAGCAGCTTGGGAGTAGACTATGGCTACACCTTC. Its protein is CASSLGVDYGYTF.

J is TRBJ1-1 and V is TRBV19; D not resolved. Trimming removed 0 bases from V and 0 bases from J, with 8 bases in between. Germline lookup yields CDR1 LNHDA and CDR2 SQIVND (reference sequence). This CDR3 is 15 amino acids long. The CDR3 spells CASSIDVYMNTEAFF. CDR3 in DNA: TGTGCCAGTAGTATAGATGTATATATGAACACTGAAGCTTTCTTT.